The 11 T cell receptor beta chains in this list originate from one sample, sequenced in a study of blood T cell repertoires in COVID-19. Clones were read by immunoSEQ multiplex PCR, and TCRdb kept only the in-frame ones, dropping some. Of approximately 28,000 clones in the sample, 72% were seen once. Material for sequencing was peripheral blood. The origin of the receptors is a boy aged 2-15 years with active or convalescent COVID-19.

V usage is TRBV15 and J usage is TRBJ2-6; the D gene is possibly TRBD1 (5 bases). Germline values: CDR1 LNHNV, CDR2 YYDKDF (reference sequence). Trimming removed 1 base at V and 1 base at J, with 14 bases between. The CDR3 is 18 amino acids. The CDR3 DNA follows: TGTGCCACCAGCAGAGGATCAGGGTACCCATCTGGGGCCAACGTCCTGACTTTC. This translates into CATSRGSGYPSGANVLTF.

This clone was counted between two and nine times. V gene TRBV5-1 combines with J gene TRBJ2-3; TRBD2 matches 8 bases. Germline values: CDR1 SGHRS, CDR2 YFSETQ. The CDR3 contains 14 residues. Trimming cost V 3 bases and J 1 base; bases outside gene matches: 1. The CDR3 sequence is CASSSTSGTDTQYF. The DNA for the CDR3 is TGCGCCAGCAGCTCGACTAGCGGCACAGATACGCAGTATTTT.

This sequence joins TRBV11-2 and TRBJ1-1, with D unresolved. V was pared by 3 bases and J by 0 bases, with 2 bases between. CDR1 and CDR2 (germline): SGHAT, FQNNGV. The CDR3 consists of 12 residues. The CDR3 nucleotides are TGTGCCAGCAGCTTCTTGAACACTGAAGCTTTCTTT. It specifies CASSFLNTEAFF.

The chain carries TRBV10-3 and TRBJ2-1; 9 positions agree with TRBD1. Germline lookup yields CDR1 ENHRY and CDR2 SYGVKD. This CDR3 is 15 amino acids long. V lost 5 bases and J lost 10; bases outside the gene matches: 12. The CDR3 region has the DNA TGTGCCATCAGTAAGGGACAGGGAAGCCTAGAAGAGCAGTTCTTC. Its translation: CAISKGQGSLEEQFF.

The chain uses TRBV2 and TRBJ1-5; D is unclear. Germline V lookup: CDR1 SNHLY, CDR2 FYNNEI. V was trimmed by 4 bases and J by 0 bases, leaving 7 bases between them. This CDR3 has 14 amino acids. The chain's CDR3 is CASSGHYSNQPQHF. DNA of the CDR3: TGTGCCAGCAGTGGCCACTATAGCAATCAGCCCCAGCATTTT.

The chain has TRBV28 and TRBJ2-1; 9 positions agree with TRBD2. The V and J ends lost 7 bases and 6 bases, in that order; junction bases with no gene match: 10. The CDR3 extends over 15 amino acids. In germline, CDR1 is MDHEN, CDR2 SYDVKM. In nucleotides, the CDR3 is TGTGCCAGCACCCTAGCGGGGATCTTTCGCAATGAGCAGTTCTTC. This sequence encodes CASTLAGIFRNEQFF.

The gene calls are TRBV20-1 and TRBJ2-7; 10 bases map to TRBD2. Germline V gives CDR1 DFQATT, CDR2 SNEGSKA (reference sequence). The CDR3 loop spans 17 amino acids. The ends lost 3 bases at V and 7 bases at J; junction bases unmatched: 18. DNA for the CDR3: TGCAGTGCTAGTGGAGGTAGCGGGAGGATGAGGGCTGGGGAGCAGTACTTC. Translating gives CSASGGSGRMRAGEQYF.

V and J are TRBV6-2 or TRBV6-3 and TRBJ2-7; 9 bases are shared with TRBD2. The CDR3 covers 17 residues. From germline, CDR1 is MNHEY and CDR2 SVGEGT. Germline trimming cut 0 bases from V and 3 bases from J; bases unmatched to any gene: 9. CDR3 protein: CASSYSSWASGNYEQYF. The CDR3 DNA sequence: TGTGCCAGCAGTTACTCGAGCTGGGCTAGCGGGAACTACGAGCAGTACTTC.

The chain joins TRBV9 to TRBJ2-5, with D perhaps TRBD1 (6 bases). CDR3 length: 15 residues. Germline V gene lookup returns CDR1 SGDLS and CDR2 YYNGEE. V shed 5 bases and J shed 5 bases, with 19 bases lying between them. The CDR3 loop reads CASSAETGLRETQYF. Written as DNA, the CDR3 is TGTGCCAGCAGTGCAGAGACAGGCCTCCGGGAGACCCAGTACTTC.

This chain joins TRBV6-5 and TRBJ2-2, with 9 bases lining up with TRBD1. V lost 6 bases to trimming and J lost 3 bases; unmatched junction nucleotides: 2. The CDR3 contains 14 residues. Germline V gene data show CDR1 as MNHEY and CDR2 as SVGAGI. The CDR3 DNA sequence: TGTGCCAGCAGGCGGACAGGGGACACCGGGGAGCTGTTTTTT. This codes for CASRRTGDTGELFF.

About this clone itself: This sample includes further DNA sequences coding for the same CDR3. This CDR3 reads CASSYGTGVGYTF. In nucleotides, the CDR3 is TGTGCCAGCAGTTACGGGACAGGGGTGGGCTACACCTTC. The chain couples TRBV6-5 to TRBJ1-2; 10 nucleotides align to TRBD1. Germline lookup yields CDR1 MNHEY and CDR2 SVGAGI. V lost 2 bases, J lost 8 bases, and 2 bases stayed unmatched. This CDR3 comprises 13 residues.